This TCR beta chain emerged from a study of Tregs in tolerant kidney transplant recipients. Related graft donors supplied nonmyeloablative bone marrow transplants, and mixed chimerism was transient. Germline CDR1 and CDR2: KGHSH and LQKENI. V was clipped by 6 bases and J by 6 bases; unmatched bases: 1. This CDR3 region has 11 residues. Method: immunoSEQ multiplex PCR; TCRdb's copy keeps in-frame clones and lacks some. The table records about 50,000 clones, around nine tenths of them present only once. Sequencing used CD8+ T cells from blood (PBMCs), obtained 12 months after the transplant. V and J are TRBV18 and TRBJ1-1; TRBD1 agrees at 7 bases. The origin of this receptor is a human patient who received a combined kidney and bone marrow transplant. T cells may partly derive from the graft donor. The CDR3 here is CASSQGAEAFF. CDR3 nucleotides: TGTGCCAGCTCGCAGGGGGCTGAAGCTTTCTTT.